This T cell receptor (beta chain) was sequenced for a study of blood T cell repertoires in COVID-19. The germline V gene has CDR1 LGHDT and CDR2 YNNKEL (reference sequence). The CDR3 spans 15 residues. Unmatched junction bases numbered 5, after V lost 2 bases and J lost 3 bases. In the authors' methods: Amplification from reference gene primers served as the basis for estimated nucleated cell counts. Assay: immunoSEQ multiplex PCR; the TCRdb copy retains only in-frame clones and omits some. From that table come the V and J calls and clone size; the DNA was used to work out D and trimming. Among some 150,000 clones listed, approximately 84% were seen once.

The genes are TRBV3-1 (or the pseudogene TRBV3-2) and TRBJ1-2; 8 bases line up with TRBD1. Sequences were obtained from peripheral blood. This TCR derives from a man aged 35-49 years with acute or convalescent COVID-19. The CDR3 region is CASSQLDREDYGYTF. The CDR3 DNA reads as TGTGCCAGCAGCCAATTGGACAGGGAGGACTATGGCTACACCTTC.